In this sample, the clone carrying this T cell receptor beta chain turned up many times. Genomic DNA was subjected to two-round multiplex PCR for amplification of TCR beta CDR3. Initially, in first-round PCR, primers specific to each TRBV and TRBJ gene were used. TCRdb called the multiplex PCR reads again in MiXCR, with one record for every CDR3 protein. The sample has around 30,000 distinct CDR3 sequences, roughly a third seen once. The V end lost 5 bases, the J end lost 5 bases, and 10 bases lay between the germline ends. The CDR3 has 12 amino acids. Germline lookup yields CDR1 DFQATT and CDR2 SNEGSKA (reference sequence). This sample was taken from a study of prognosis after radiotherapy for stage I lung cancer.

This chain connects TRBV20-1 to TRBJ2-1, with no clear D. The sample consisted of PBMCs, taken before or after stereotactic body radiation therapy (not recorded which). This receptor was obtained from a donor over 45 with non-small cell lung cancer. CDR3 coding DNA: TGCAGTGCTTACCCACGGGACAATGAGCAGTTCTTC. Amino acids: CSAYPRDNEQFF.